This T cell receptor (beta chain) is drawn from a study of blood T cell repertoires in COVID-19. TCRdb's table, derived via immunoSEQ multiplex PCR, lists solely in-frame clones and lacks some. The sample has around 170,000 clones, less than 90% seen once; the top ten hold around 6.5%. Per the germline V gene, CDR1 is MNHNY and CDR2 is SVGAGI (reference sequence). CDR3 length: 14 residues. Trimming removed 2 bases at V and 5 bases at J, with 12 bases between. The sequenced sample consisted of peripheral blood. The chain recombines TRBV6-6 with TRBJ1-2; D is possibly TRBD1 (5 bases). This TCR was recovered from a woman between 40 and 55 years old with acute or convalescent COVID-19. CDR3 residues: CASSYGVGLYGYTF. CDR3 nucleotide sequence: TGTGCCAGCAGTTACGGAGTGGGGCTGTATGGCTACACCTTC.